A selection of T cell receptor beta chains follows, all from one sample in a study of control samples from healthy donors and cancer patients. The table came from immunoSEQ multiplex PCR; TCRdb's copy has only in-frame clones and leaves some out. The sample includes about 77,000 clones, 92% of them seen just once. The sequencing sample was made of blood. These receptors came from a woman in her sixties or seventies in good health. Each CDR3 is given with its conserved first and last residue.

V gene,CDR3 protein
TRBV29-1,CSVPRPSREQFF
TRBV10-3,CAISDLSTGEYYGYTF
TRBV4-1,CASSQDRLAWGKSTDTQYF
TRBV6-5,CASSRDRGGNQPQHF
TRBV10-3,CAISESTDKEEQYF
TRBV2,CASSGGQGWAEETQYF
TRBV6-6,CASSVDRVNYGYTF
TRBV2,CASRTGDGTEAFF
TRBV28,CASSLSSRGTGGKLFF
TRBV7-2,CASSFRGTDTQYF
TRBV7-2,CASSSVVGATEAFF
TRBV7-3,CASSLIVGGTEAFF
TRBV15,CATSREGGYEQYF
TRBV5-1,CASSSNRGTNEKLFF
TRBV24-1,CATSDPGEYNEQFF
TRBV6-5,CASSYFSSPLHF
TRBV5-1,CASSLNPVTYEQYF
TRBV27,CASSLRSGTGFTGELFF